The TCR beta chain described here comes from a study of shared clonotypes between healthy human individuals. All donors qualified as healthy HIV-negative adults and had experienced no recent acute infections or vaccinations. Partitioning of CD4+ cells yielded a CD45RA+ naive subset and a CD45RA-negative memory subset. The germline V and J ends were trimmed by 6 bases and 7 bases, with 10 bases remaining between them. The CDR3 has 12 residues. The germline gives CDR1 MNHEY, CDR2 SMNVEV (reference sequence). Every subset's genomic DNA went evenly onto several immunoSEQ plates. Sequencing used immunoSEQ multiplex PCR; TCRdb keeps in-frame clones, though not all of them. The sample has some 2,000,000 clones, 95% seen once. Study-wide results and caveats: When compared with the clonotypes that were shared by all four sorted-subset donors, the non-shared clonotypes turned out to have lower generation probabilities.

Of note for this clone: Its antigen is still unknown.

V usage is TRBV27 and J usage is TRBJ2-1; a weak D match, TRBD1 (6 bases). The sample was naive CD4+ T cells sorted from blood. Subset indicated: CD45RA+ positively selected. The TCR was taken from a young man in good health. The CDR3 here is CASSLQGNEQFF. The CDR3 bases are TGTGCCAGCAGCCTACAGGGAAATGAGCAGTTCTTC.